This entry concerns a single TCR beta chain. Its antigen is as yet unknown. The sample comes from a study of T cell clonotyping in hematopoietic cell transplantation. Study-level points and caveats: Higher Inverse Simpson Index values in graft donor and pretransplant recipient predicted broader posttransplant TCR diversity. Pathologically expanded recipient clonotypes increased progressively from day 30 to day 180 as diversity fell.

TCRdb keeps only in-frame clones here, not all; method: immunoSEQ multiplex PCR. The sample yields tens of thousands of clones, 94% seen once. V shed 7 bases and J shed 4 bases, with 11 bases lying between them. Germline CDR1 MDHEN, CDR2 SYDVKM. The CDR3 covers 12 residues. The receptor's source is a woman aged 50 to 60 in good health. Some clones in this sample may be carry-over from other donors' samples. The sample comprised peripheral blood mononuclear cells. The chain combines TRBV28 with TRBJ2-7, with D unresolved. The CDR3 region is CASNPPGYEQYF. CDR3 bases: TGTGCCAGCAATCCCCCCGGGTACGAGCAGTACTTC.